These 22 T cell receptor beta chains were sequenced from one sample in a study of Graves' ophthalmopathy and Graves' hyperthyroidism. The authors amplified TCR beta CDR3 regions, and they did so from RNA transcripts for repertoire sequencing. First-round RT-PCR used HTBI primers; second-round multiplex PCR followed. TCRdb reprocessed the multiplex PCR reads with MiXCR, giving one entry per CDR3 protein. The table lists hundreds of thousands of distinct CDR3 sequences, about 41% of them singletons, with about 3.3% in the top ten. The specimen was peripheral blood. These receptors all stem from an adult man with Graves' ophthalmopathy.

In its sample, this clonotype was seen a few times. The chain couples TRBV6-5 to TRBJ1-5, with 7 bases identical to TRBD1. The germline CDR1 and CDR2 sequences are MNHEY and SVGAGI. V lost 8 bases and J lost 5; bases outside the gene matches: 15. The CDR3 is 16 residues long. The CDR3 here is CASGTVVLGKHQPQHF. CDR3 DNA sequence: TGTGCCAGCGGGACAGTTGTTTTAGGGAAGCATCAGCCCCAGCATTTT.

This clonotype was detected only a few times. The V call is TRBV6-5, the J call TRBJ1-2, with D possibly being TRBD1 (5 bases). Germline values: CDR1 MNHEY, CDR2 SVGAGI. CDR3 length: 17 amino acids. Trimming removed 0 bases from V and 6 bases from J, with 20 bases in between. CDR3 amino acids: CASSYSRSRGAINGYTF. The CDR3 coding sequence is TGTGCCAGCAGTTACTCGAGAAGTAGGGGCGCGATTAATGGCTACACCTTC.

Many counts were recorded for this clonotype. The chain joins TRBV7-9 to TRBJ1-5, with D unclear. V lost 1 base and J lost 11, with 18 bases in between. The CDR3 contains 15 residues. Germline CDR1 reads SEHNR; CDR2 reads FQNEAQ (reference sequence). CDR3 sequence: CASSLGDDAPSSQHF. CDR3 bases: TGTGCCAGCAGCTTAGGTGATGACGCTCCGAGCTCCCAGCATTTT.

This clonotype has a count of ten or more. This chain joins TRBV9 and TRBJ2-7; 9 bases are shared with TRBD1. V lost 0 bases and J lost 6; bases outside the gene matches: 7. The V gene's germline CDR1 is SGDLS and CDR2 YYNGEE. The CDR3 totals 15 residues. This CDR3 is CASSVGLGTGSEQYF. CDR3 nucleotide sequence: TGTGCCAGCAGCGTAGGATTGGGGACAGGGAGCGAGCAGTACTTC.

The CDR3 nucleotides read TGTGCCAGCTCACCACTGGGGGGAGAGAACACCGGGGAGCTGTTTTTT. Residues: CASSPLGGENTGELFF. This chain joins TRBV2 and TRBJ2-2; perhaps TRBD2 as D (6 bases). The CDR3 sequence is 16 residues long. Deletions cut 8 bases from V and 1 base from J, with 17 bases between. The V gene's germline CDR1 is SNHLY and CDR2 FYNNEI.

This clonotype was found many times. Germline is not matched at one junction end, which may reflect a read error. The chain uses TRBV2 and TRBJ1-2; D is undetermined. The germline CDR1 and CDR2 sequences are SNHLY and FYNNEI. The CDR3 is 13 amino acids. The DNA of the CDR3 is TGTGCCAGCAGGGAAGACACTTCCTATGGCTACACCTTC. This encodes CASREDTSYGYTF.

V gene TRBV9 combines with J gene TRBJ2-7, with 9 bases identical to TRBD1. Losses at the gene ends were 2 bases for V and 4 bases for J; bases not matched to a gene: 4. Germline V gene lookup returns CDR1 SGDLS and CDR2 YYNGEE. The CDR3 has 14 amino acids. As DNA, the CDR3 is TGTGCCAGCAGCGTTACAGGGGGCGGTTACGAGCAGTACTTC. This sequence encodes CASSVTGGGYEQYF.

The table lists this clonotype with many counts. The chain combines TRBV7-6 with TRBJ2-7; TRBD2 is a possible D gene (5 bases). CDR1 and CDR2 (germline): SGHVS, FNYEAQ. This CDR3 comprises 15 residues. V lost 5 bases, J lost 0 bases, and 14 bases lay in between. This CDR3 reads CASSPRSGSSYEQYF. Written as DNA, the CDR3 is TGTGCCAGCAGCCCTCGGTCGGGATCCTCCTACGAGCAGTACTTC.

This clonotype was observed at least ten times. The chain carries TRBV9 and TRBJ2-5; a weak D match, TRBD2 (5 bases). This CDR3 comprises 13 residues. Germline loops: CDR1 SGDLS, CDR2 YYNGEE. V was cut by 0 bases and J by 2 bases, with 5 bases left in between. CDR3 sequence (DNA): TGTGCCAGCAGCGTAGGGACTCAAGAGACCCAGTACTTC. This codes for CASSVGTQETQYF.

This chain joins TRBV29-1 and TRBJ1-4; maybe TRBD1 (6 bases). CDR3 length: 13 residues. Trimming took off 5 bases at V and 8 bases at J, with 15 bases between the two ends. The germline CDR1 and CDR2 sequences are SQVTM and ANQGSEA. The CDR3 DNA reads TGCAGCGTTATGCGGGACAATGACGAAAAACTGTTTTTT. Its translation is CSVMRDNDEKLFF.

The rearrangement links TRBV29-1 to TRBJ1-3; 8 positions match TRBD1. Trimming removed 7 bases from V and 0 bases from J; junction bases left unmatched: 5. The CDR3 sequence is 14 residues long. CDR1 SQVTM and CDR2 ANQGSEA come from the germline V gene. The CDR3 here is CSAWTGNSGNTIYF. In DNA form, the CDR3 reads TGCAGCGCGTGGACAGGGAACTCTGGAAACACCATATATTTT.

The chain joins TRBV15 to TRBJ1-5, with 10 bases fitting TRBD1. The germline V gene has CDR1 LNHNV and CDR2 YYDKDF (reference sequence). The CDR3 length is 14 residues. With V trimmed by 8 bases and J by 3 bases, 4 bases remained unmatched. CDR3 sequence reads: CATGTGVINQPQHF. DNA of the CDR3: TGTGCCACCGGGACAGGGGTCATCAATCAGCCCCAGCATTTT.

This clonotype came up many times. V is TRBV25-1 and J is TRBJ1-2; 9 bases fit TRBD1. The junction had 8 bases not matched to a gene; V was cut back by 5 bases and J by 7 bases. The CDR3 totals 14 residues. Germline CDR1 MGHDK, CDR2 SYGVNS. CDR3 DNA: TGTGCCAGCAGTCAAATGGACAGGGGAAGTGGCTACACCTTC. Translated: CASSQMDRGSGYTF.

The chain has TRBV29-1 and TRBJ1-1; maybe TRBD1 (6 bases). Germline V gene sequence: CDR1 SQVTM, CDR2 ANQGSEA. There are 14 residues in the CDR3. Trimming removed 8 bases at V and 0 bases at J, with 16 bases between. The CDR3 here is CSLAGQSLNTEAFF. CDR3 bases: TGCAGCTTAGCTGGACAGTCCCTGAACACTGAAGCTTTCTTT.

This chain connects TRBV7-2 to TRBJ1-1; a possible D gene is TRBD1 (5 bases). The germline V gene has CDR1 SGHTA and CDR2 FQGNSA. CDR3 length: 14 amino acids. The V gene lost 3 bases and the J gene lost 5 bases, with 13 bases spanning the gap. CDR3 nucleotides: TGTGCCAGCAGCTTCGGGGGATTGCGGACTGAAGCTTTCTTT. It codes for CASSFGGLRTEAFF.

The chain is built from TRBV7-2 and TRBJ2-5, with D possibly TRBD2 on 5 matching bases. V was clipped by 4 bases and J by 2 bases, with 11 bases between them. The CDR3 is made up of 14 amino acids. CDR1 is SGHTA and CDR2 is FQGNSA in the germline V gene. The CDR3 loop is CASSSQPGQETQYF. The DNA for the CDR3 is TGTGCCAGCAGCTCTCAGCCGGGACAAGAGACCCAGTACTTC. Filled out from reference TRBV7-2 and TRBJ2-5, the complete variable domain reads GAGVSQSPSNKVTEKGKDVELRCDPISGHTALYWYRQSLGQGLEFLIYFQGNSAPDKSGLPSDRFSAERTGGSVSTLTIQRTQQEDSAVYLCASSSQPGQETQYFGPGTRLLVL.

On this clonotype itself: The junction departs from the called germline gene at one end, perhaps through a read error. J is TRBJ2-7 and V is TRBV2, with D perhaps matching TRBD2 (5 bases). The CDR3 covers 13 residues. Germline CDR1 is SNHLY and CDR2 is FYNNEI. The CDR3, as DNA: TGTGCCAGCAGAGAAGCGAGAGGGTACGGGCAGTACTTC. Protein: CASREARGYGQYF. The complete variable domain, with remaining parts taken from reference TRBV2 and TRBJ2-7, reads EPEVTQTPSHQVTQMGQEVILRCVPISNHLYFYWYRQILGQKVEFLVSFYNNEISEKSEIFDDQFSVERPDGSNFTLKIRSTKLEDSAMYFCASREARGYGQYFGPGTRLTVT.

CDR3 DNA: TGTGCCAGCAGACCACGCGGACAGGAATACGAGCAGTACTTC. Translated: CASRPRGQEYEQYF. This chain links TRBV7-2 with TRBJ2-7, with 7 bases aligning to TRBD1. Trimming took 6 bases from V and 4 from J; bases not matched to a gene: 9. CDR3 size: 14 residues. The germline V gene has CDR1 SGHTA and CDR2 FQGNSA.

A word on this clonotype: A read error may produce the germline difference seen at one junction end. The chain recombines TRBV5-8 with TRBJ1-1, with TRBD1 identical over 7 bases. The germline V gene has CDR1 SGHTS and CDR2 YDEGEE. This CDR3 has 15 amino acids. The CDR3 DNA follows: TGCGCCAGCAGCTACCGGGACAGACTTGGGGGTGAAGCTTTCTTT. This gives the protein CASSYRDRLGGEAFF.

The chain carries TRBV10-2 and TRBJ1-5; no clear D gene. V was cut by 3 bases and J by 7 bases, with 10 bases left in between. The CDR3 extends over 13 amino acids. The germline V gene has CDR1 WSHSY and CDR2 SAAADI. CDR3 protein: CASSEVAEQPQHF. The DNA of the CDR3 is TGCGCCAGCAGTGAAGTGGCGGAACAGCCCCAGCATTTT.

This clonotype has more than one count but fewer than ten. The rearrangement uses TRBV7-9 and TRBJ1-3; possibly TRBD1 for D (6 bases). Trimming took 3 bases from V and 1 from J, leaving 22 bases between them. Germline V lookup: CDR1 SEHNR, CDR2 FQNEAQ (reference sequence). The CDR3 has 19 residues. The CDR3 coding sequence is TGTGCCAGCAGCTTGGGGGTAGTTCGGGGGCTTGATTCTGGAAACACCATATATTTT. Translated, it gives CASSLGVVRGLDSGNTIYF.

This chain connects TRBV6-1 to TRBJ2-7, with D possibly matching TRBD2 (6 bases). This CDR3 contains 13 residues. Germline V gene sequence: CDR1 MNHNS, CDR2 SASEGT. V dropped 3 bases and J dropped 6 bases, with 12 bases sitting between them. CDR3 residues: CASSDREAGEQYF. The CDR3 bases are TGTGCCAGCAGTGACAGGGAAGCGGGCGAGCAGTACTTC.